The source of this T cell receptor beta chain is a study of control samples from healthy donors and cancer patients. Assay used: immunoSEQ multiplex PCR; TCRdb lists only in-frame clones, some missing. The sample lists 390,000 or so clones, 75% to 95% occurring once. V dropped 5 bases and J dropped 6 bases, with 6 bases sitting between them. There are 11 residues in the CDR3. Germline lookup yields CDR1 MDHEN and CDR2 SYDVKM. This chain joins TRBV28 and TRBJ2-3; D is ambiguous. The sequencing sample was made of PBMCs. This TCR was recovered from a man in his forties with head and neck cancer. The CDR3, as DNA: TGTGCCAGCAGTCCGTTGGATACGCAGTATTTT. It specifies CASSPLDTQYF.